Each of the 8 T cell receptor beta chains below was sequenced from the same sample in a study of CD8 T cells in Susac syndrome. A quantity of about 0.5 to 1 ug RNA underwent reverse transcription using random hexamers. TCRdb re-analysed the immunoSEQ multiplex PCR reads in MiXCR, keeping a single row per CDR3 protein. The table includes some 130,000 distinct CDR3 sequences, around 85% detected once. Sequences were obtained from CD8+ T cells from PBMCs. The receptors here all came from a human donor with multiple sclerosis.

This clonotype has only a few counts. The chain joins TRBV5-6 to TRBJ2-5; the D is unclear. CDR3 length equals 15 residues. V lost 4 bases and J lost 2, with 15 bases in between. CDR1 and CDR2 (germline): SGHDT, YYEEEE. In DNA, the CDR3 is TGTGCCAGCAGCCCCCCCTCGGTCAGTCAAGAGACCCAGTACTTC. Translated, it gives CASSPPSVSQETQYF.

The chain is built from TRBV2 and TRBJ1-1, with D tentatively TRBD1 (6 bases). The CDR3 loop spans 13 amino acids. The germline gives CDR1 SNHLY, CDR2 FYNNEI. V lost 1 base, J lost 11 bases, and 14 bases lay in between. The CDR3 loop reads CASSEGRDNLAFF. For the CDR3, the DNA is TGTGCCAGCAGTGAAGGGAGGGACAACTTGGCTTTCTTT.

As regards this clonotype: One junction end does not reproduce the germline sequence, and a read error may be involved. The gene calls are TRBV30 and TRBJ2-2; D perhaps matches TRBD2 (5 bases). Per the germline V gene, CDR1 is GTSNPN and CDR2 is SVGIG (reference sequence). The CDR3 totals 16 residues. For the CDR3, the DNA is TGTGCCTGGAACCCCGTTGGGCCCGAAGGAACCGGGGAGCTTTTTTTT. Its protein product is CAWNPVGPEGTGELFF.

This clonotype has just one count. The CDR3 loop is CASSAYSGGTISAFF. CDR3 DNA: TGTGCCAGCAGCGCCTACTCGGGGGGGACAATCTCGGCTTTCTTT. The genes are TRBV9 and TRBJ1-1; D perhaps matches TRBD1 (6 bases). The CDR3 runs 15 residues. CDR1 and CDR2 from the germline V gene are SGDLS and YYNGEE. Trimming pared 3 bases from V and 11 bases from J, leaving 23 bases between.

Regarding this clonotype: One end of the junction fails to match germline, which may point to a read error. The chain links TRBV19 to TRBJ1-2; no firm D call. CDR3 length: 13 residues. Germline V lookup: CDR1 LNHDA, CDR2 SQIVND (reference sequence). The CDR3 here is CASSMGVGGGYTF. DNA of the CDR3: TGTGCCAGTAGTATGGGTGTTGGTGGTGGCTACACCTTT.

The V and J genes are TRBV4-1 and TRBJ2-1; D is possibly TRBD1 (8 bases). This CDR3 has 15 residues. Germline V lookup: CDR1 MGHRA, CDR2 YSYEKL. The V and J ends lost 1 base and 9 bases respectively, with 16 bases between them. The DNA of the CDR3 is TGCGCCAGCAGCCAAGCTTTAACAGGGGGGGGTGAGCAGTTCTTC. As protein: CASSQALTGGGEQFF.

A few counts support this clonotype. This rearrangement joins TRBV5-1 to TRBJ2-7; possibly TRBD2 for D (6 bases). The CDR3 runs to 12 residues. Germline V CDR1 and CDR2: SGHRS, YFSETQ. V lost 5 bases and J 5 bases, leaving 11 bases between the germline ends. This chain's CDR3 is CASSLTGDEQYF. The CDR3 bases are TGCGCCAGCAGTTTGACGGGGGACGAGCAGTACTTC.

The chain has TRBV4-2 and TRBJ1-3, with 7 bases lining up with TRBD1. Germline CDR1 is LGHNA and CDR2 is YNFKEQ. The CDR3 runs to 14 residues. V lost 3 bases to trimming and J lost 3 bases; unmatched junction nucleotides: 2. The CDR3 DNA sequence: TGTGCCAGCAGCCATTACAGGGGTGGAAACACCATATATTTT. Its protein product is CASSHYRGGNTIYF.